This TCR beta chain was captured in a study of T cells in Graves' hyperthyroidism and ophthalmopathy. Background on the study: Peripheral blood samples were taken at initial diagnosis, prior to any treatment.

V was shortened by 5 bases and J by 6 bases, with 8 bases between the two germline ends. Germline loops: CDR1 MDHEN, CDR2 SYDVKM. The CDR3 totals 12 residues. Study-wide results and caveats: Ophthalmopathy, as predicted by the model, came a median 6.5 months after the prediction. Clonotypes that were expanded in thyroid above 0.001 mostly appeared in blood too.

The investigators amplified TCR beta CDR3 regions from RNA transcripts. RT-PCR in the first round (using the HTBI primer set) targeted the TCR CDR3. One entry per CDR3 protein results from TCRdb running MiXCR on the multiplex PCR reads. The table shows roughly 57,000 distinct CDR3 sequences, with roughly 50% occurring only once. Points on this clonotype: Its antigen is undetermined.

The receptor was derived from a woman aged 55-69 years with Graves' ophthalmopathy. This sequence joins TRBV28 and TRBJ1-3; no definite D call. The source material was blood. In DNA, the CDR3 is TGTGCCAGCAGTCCATCCACAAACACCATATATTTT. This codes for CASSPSTNTIYF.